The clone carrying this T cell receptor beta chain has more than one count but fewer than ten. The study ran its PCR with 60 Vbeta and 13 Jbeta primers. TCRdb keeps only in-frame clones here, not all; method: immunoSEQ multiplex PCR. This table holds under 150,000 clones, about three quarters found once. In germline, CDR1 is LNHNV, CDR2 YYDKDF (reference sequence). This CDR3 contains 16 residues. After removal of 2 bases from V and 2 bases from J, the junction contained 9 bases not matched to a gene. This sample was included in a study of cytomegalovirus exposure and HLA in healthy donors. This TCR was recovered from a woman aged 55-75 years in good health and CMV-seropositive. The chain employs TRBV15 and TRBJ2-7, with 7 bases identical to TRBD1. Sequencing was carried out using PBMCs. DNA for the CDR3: TGTGCCACCAGCAGATTAGTCGGACAGGAGCCCTACGAGCAGTACTTC. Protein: CATSRLVGQEPYEQYF.